The T cell receptor beta chain under discussion was sequenced for a study of CD8 T cells in Susac syndrome. While CD8+ and CD4+ T cells were isolated negatively, TEMRA cells were enriched by FACS. Random-hexamer reverse transcription was applied to roughly 0.5 to 1 ug RNA. TCRdb analysed the immunoSEQ multiplex PCR reads with MiXCR anew, one entry per CDR3 protein. The sample lists 25,000 to 35,000 distinct CDR3 sequences, less than 95% occurring once. Germline values: CDR1 SGHRS, CDR2 YFSETQ. With 5 bases clipped from V and 2 bases from J, the junction kept 7 bases outside the gene matches. CDR3 length: 14 amino acids.

The source is a human donor in good health. Input material: CD8+ T cells from PBMCs. V is TRBV5-1 and J is TRBJ2-7, with 7 bases identical to TRBD1. The CDR3 sequence: CASRATGPAYEQYF. CDR3 bases: TGCGCCAGCAGAGCGACAGGGCCAGCCTACGAGCAGTACTTC.